Listed here is a single TCR beta chain. Germline is not matched at one junction end, which may reflect a read error. This entry belongs to a study of cytomegalovirus exposure and HLA in healthy donors. The germline CDR1 and CDR2 sequences are SQVTM and ANQGSEA. The CDR3 covers 18 residues. TCRdb's copy holds only in-frame clones and misses some; the assay was immunoSEQ multiplex PCR. Of about 38,000 clones listed, approximately 95% are singletons. This clonotype was sampled from a man in his late teens or twenties in good health and CMV-seronegative. The chain employs TRBV29-1 and TRBJ2-2, with D maybe TRBD2 (5 bases). Sequenced sample: PBMCs. The CDR3 region is CSVFHWTDQVREHRGAVF. In nucleotides, the CDR3 is TGCAGCGTTTTCCATTGGACGGACCAAGTTCGCGAACACCGGGGAGCTGTTTTT.